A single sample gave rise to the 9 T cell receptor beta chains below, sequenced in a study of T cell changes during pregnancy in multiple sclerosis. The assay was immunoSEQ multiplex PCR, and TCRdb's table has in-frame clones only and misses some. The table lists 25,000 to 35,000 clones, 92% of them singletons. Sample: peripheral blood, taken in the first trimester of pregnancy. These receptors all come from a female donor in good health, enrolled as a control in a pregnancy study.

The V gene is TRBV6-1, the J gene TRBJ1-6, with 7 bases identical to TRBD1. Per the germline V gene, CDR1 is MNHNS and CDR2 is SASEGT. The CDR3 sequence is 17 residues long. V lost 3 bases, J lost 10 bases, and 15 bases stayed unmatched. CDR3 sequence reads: CASSDTGTVLIRSPLHF. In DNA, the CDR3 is TGTGCCAGCAGTGATACCGGGACAGTTCTAATTCGGTCACCCCTCCACTTT.

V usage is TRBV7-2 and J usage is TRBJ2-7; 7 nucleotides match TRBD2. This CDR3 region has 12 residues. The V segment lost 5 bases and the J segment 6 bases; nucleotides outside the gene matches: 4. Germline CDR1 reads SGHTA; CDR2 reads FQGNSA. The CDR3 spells CASSRSGGEQYF. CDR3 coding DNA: TGTGCCAGCAGCCGTTCGGGAGGCGAGCAGTACTTC.

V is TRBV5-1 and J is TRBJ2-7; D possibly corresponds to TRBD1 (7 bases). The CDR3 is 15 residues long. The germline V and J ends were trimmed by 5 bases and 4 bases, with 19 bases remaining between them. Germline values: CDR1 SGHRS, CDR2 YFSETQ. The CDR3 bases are TGCGCCAGCAGACCGGGGGACAGACCACTTTACGAGCAGTACTTC. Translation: CASRPGDRPLYEQYF.

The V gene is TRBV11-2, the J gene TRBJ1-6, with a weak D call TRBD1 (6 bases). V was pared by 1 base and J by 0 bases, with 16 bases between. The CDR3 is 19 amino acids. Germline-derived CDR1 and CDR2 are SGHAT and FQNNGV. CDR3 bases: TGTGCCAGCAGCTTAGTAGATCGGACAGTGAGCTCCTATAATTCACCCCTCCACTTT. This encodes CASSLVDRTVSSYNSPLHF.

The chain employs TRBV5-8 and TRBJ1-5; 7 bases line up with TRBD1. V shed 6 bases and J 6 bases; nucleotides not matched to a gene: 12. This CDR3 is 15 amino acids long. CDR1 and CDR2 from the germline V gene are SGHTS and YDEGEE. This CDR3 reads CASTLWRGGAQPQHF. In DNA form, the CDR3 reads TGTGCCAGCACCCTTTGGCGAGGGGGCGCTCAGCCCCAGCATTTT.

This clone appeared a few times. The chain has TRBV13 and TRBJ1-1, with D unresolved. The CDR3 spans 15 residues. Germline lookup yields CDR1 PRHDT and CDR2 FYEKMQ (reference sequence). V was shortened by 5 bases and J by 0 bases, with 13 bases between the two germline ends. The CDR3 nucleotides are TGTGCCAGCAGCCCTCAACTCAGGATGAACACTGAAGCTTTCTTT. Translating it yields CASSPQLRMNTEAFF.

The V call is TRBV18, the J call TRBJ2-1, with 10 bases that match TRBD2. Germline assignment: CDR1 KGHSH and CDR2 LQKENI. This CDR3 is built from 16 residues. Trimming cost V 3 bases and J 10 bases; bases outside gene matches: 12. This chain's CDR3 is CASSPRLAGVPWEQFF. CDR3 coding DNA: TGTGCCAGCTCACCGAGGCTAGCGGGAGTTCCTTGGGAGCAGTTCTTC.

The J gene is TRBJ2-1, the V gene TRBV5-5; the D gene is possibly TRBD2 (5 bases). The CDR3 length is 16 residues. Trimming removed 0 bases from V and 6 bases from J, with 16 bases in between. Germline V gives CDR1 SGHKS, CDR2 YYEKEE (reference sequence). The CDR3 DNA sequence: TGTGCCAGCAGCTTGGCGGCTAGCATCCTGGGCAATGAGCAGTTCTTC. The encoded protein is CASSLAASILGNEQFF.

The CDR3 loop reads CASSYPEVGYTF. In nucleotides, the CDR3 is TGTGCCAGCAGTTACCCCGAGGTTGGCTACACCTTC. V usage is TRBV6-5 and J usage is TRBJ1-2; no reliable D call. V was trimmed by 2 bases and J by 7 bases, leaving 8 bases between them. Germline CDR1 MNHEY, CDR2 SVGAGI. CDR3 length equals 12 residues.